The clone carrying this T cell receptor beta chain came up a few times. Researchers ran the PCR with 60 Vbeta and 13 Jbeta primers. TCRdb's copy holds only in-frame clones and misses some; the assay was immunoSEQ multiplex PCR. This table holds about 91,000 clones, around 68% found once. Germline V gene sequence: CDR1 MDHEN, CDR2 SYDVKM. The V gene end was trimmed by 11 bases and the J gene end by 4 bases; junction bases not matched to a gene: 7. The CDR3 runs to 13 residues. The data derive from a study of cytomegalovirus exposure and HLA in healthy donors. The chain couples TRBV28 to TRBJ2-1, with 8 nucleotides matching TRBD1. Material for sequencing was PBMCs. The origin of this receptor is a female donor in good health and CMV-seronegative. This CDR3 is CAATGGPYNEQFF. The CDR3 region has the DNA TGTGCCGCAACAGGGGGTCCTTACAATGAGCAGTTCTTC. The full variable domain, its missing parts supplied by reference TRBV28 and TRBJ2-1, is DVKVTQSSRYLVKRTGEKVFLECVQDMDHENMFWYRQDPGLGLRLIYFSYDVKMKEKGDIPEGYSVSREKKERFSLILESASTNQTSMYLCAATGGPYNEQFFGPGTRLTVL.